This T cell receptor beta chain is from a study of T cells in Graves' hyperthyroidism and ophthalmopathy. V was shortened by 5 bases and J by 1 base, with 12 bases between the two germline ends. The CDR3 has 15 amino acids. Germline V CDR1 and CDR2: KGHDR, SFDVKD. Only a few counts were recorded for this clonotype. What it binds is not known. Regarding the study as a whole: Through a model of 13 V-J features, ophthalmopathy was separated from stable hyperthyroidism.

Exclusions: uncontrolled infection, other autoimmune disease, pregnancy, lactation. From 8.5 to 10 ml of fresh peripheral blood, PBMCs were isolated. Authors of the study amplified TCR beta CDR3 regions from RNA transcripts. Primed by the HTBI set, a first-round RT-PCR was run on the TCR CDR3. TCRdb recomputed calls from the multiplex PCR reads with MiXCR, one row per CDR3 protein. Found here are just under 750,000 distinct CDR3 sequences, around a third of them singletons; the top ten hold about a third. The genes are TRBV24-1 and TRBJ2-3; possible D gene TRBD2, 6 bases. The receptor comes from a woman in her 40s with Graves' hyperthyroidism. The source material was blood. As DNA, the CDR3 is TGTGCCACCAGTGTGGGGACTGGAGGCACAGATACGCAGTATTTT. This gives the protein CATSVGTGGTDTQYF.